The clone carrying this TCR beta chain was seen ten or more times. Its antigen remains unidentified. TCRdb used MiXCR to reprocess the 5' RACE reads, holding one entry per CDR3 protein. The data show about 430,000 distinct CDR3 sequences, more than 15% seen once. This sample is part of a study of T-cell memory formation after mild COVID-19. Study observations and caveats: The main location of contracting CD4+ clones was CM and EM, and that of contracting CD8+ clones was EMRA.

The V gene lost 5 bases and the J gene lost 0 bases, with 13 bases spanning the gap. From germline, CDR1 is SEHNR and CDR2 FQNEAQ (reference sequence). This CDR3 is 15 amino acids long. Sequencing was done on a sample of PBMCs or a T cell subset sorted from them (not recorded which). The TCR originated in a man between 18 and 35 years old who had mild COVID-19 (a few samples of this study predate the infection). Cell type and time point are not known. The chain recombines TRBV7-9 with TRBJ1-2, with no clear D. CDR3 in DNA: TGTGCCAGCAGCCCGGGCACGGGAGCTAACTATGGCTACACCTTC. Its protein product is CASSPGTGANYGYTF.